This T cell receptor (beta chain) was recorded in a study of graft-versus-host responses after intestinal transplantation. Study observations and caveats: Recipient marrow held GvH clones, some first seen in ileum or blood. Declines in HvG clones occurring early post-transplant were associated with peak circulating GvH clone levels.

Germline V gene sequence: CDR1 SGHRS, CDR2 YFSETQ. Trimming stripped 2 bases from V and 7 bases from J, with 3 bases between. This CDR3 has 11 residues. Sequencing was performed with immunoSEQ multiplex PCR; in TCRdb, only in-frame clones are kept and a portion is missing. The sample yields about 70,000 clones, 90% seen once. About this clone itself: Its antigen remains unidentified.

The chain is built from TRBV5-1 and TRBJ2-2; the D is unclear. Sequences were derived from unstimulated CD8+ T cells sorted from spleen or lymph node cells, sampled before transplant. This TCR was sampled from a human donor who was the organ donor for an intestinal transplant. The CDR3 spells CASSFVGELFF. The CDR3, as DNA: TGCGCCAGCAGCTTCGTCGGGGAGCTGTTTTTT.